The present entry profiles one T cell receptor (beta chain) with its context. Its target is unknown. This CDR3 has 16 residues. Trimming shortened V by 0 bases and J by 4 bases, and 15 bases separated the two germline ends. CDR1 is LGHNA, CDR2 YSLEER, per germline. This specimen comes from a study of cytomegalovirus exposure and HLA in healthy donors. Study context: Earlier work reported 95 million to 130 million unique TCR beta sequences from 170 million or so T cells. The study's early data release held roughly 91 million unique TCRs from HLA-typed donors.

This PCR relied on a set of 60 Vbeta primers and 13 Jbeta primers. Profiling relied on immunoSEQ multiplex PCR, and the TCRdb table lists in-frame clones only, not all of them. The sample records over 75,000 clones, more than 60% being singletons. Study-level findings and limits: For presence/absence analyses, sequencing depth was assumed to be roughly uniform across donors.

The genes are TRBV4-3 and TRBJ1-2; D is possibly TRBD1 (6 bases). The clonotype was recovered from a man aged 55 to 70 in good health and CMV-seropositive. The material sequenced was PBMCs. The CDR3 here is CASSQDTGLFSYGYTF. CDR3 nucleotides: TGCGCCAGCAGCCAAGATACAGGGCTGTTTTCCTATGGCTACACCTTC.